In its sample, the clone carrying this T cell receptor beta chain was seen once. The antigen remains unidentified. At the survey level, the v3.0 immunoSEQ assay was run. Libraries were prepared by immunoSEQ multiplex PCR; TCRdb keeps only in-frame clonotypes and omits some of them. The table includes some 15,000 clones, roughly 90% detected once. V gave up 8 bases and J gave up 5 bases, with 12 bases separating them. The germline V gene has CDR1 MNHEY and CDR2 SMNVEV (reference sequence). This CDR3 is built from 13 residues. This specimen comes from a study of long-term antiretroviral therapy in people with HIV. On the study more broadly: It was about a decade after the earliest samples that the 2015 immediate-ART recommendation appeared. Notes on the study in general: All blood samples came from the years 2004 to 2017, possibly under older ART regimens. Dominance of pre-ART expanded clones persisted, fluctuating and often declining after ART.

Participants with HIV, all of them, were treated in the United States. The chain recombines TRBV27 with TRBJ1-4, with D tentatively TRBD1 (6 bases). Sequencing was performed on unsorted PBMCs, taken 0.7 years before starting antiretroviral therapy. The TCR sequence derives from a middle-aged man with HIV. The CDR3: CASRRGANEKLFF. DNA of the CDR3: TGTGCCAGCCGGCGGGGGGCGAATGAAAAACTGTTTTTT.